Only a few counts were recorded for the clone carrying this T cell receptor (beta chain). The cohort comprised adults aged about 18 to 90 years residing in about two dozen US areas. The study assigned cohorts using participant-reported clinical history. All recovered Cohort 3 donors got two negative PCRs, got clearance, or saw symptom resolution. Produced via immunoSEQ multiplex PCR; TCRdb's table is partial and in-frame only. The top ten clones hold approximately 1% of a sample with 350,000 to 400,000 clones, approximately 90% of them seen once. These data come from a study of blood T cell repertoires in COVID-19. V dropped 3 bases and J dropped 2 bases, with 13 bases sitting between them. CDR1 is KGHSH, CDR2 LQKENI, per germline. The CDR3 totals 16 residues.

This sequence originates from a man aged 18 to 35 who had recovered from COVID-19. The gene calls are TRBV18 and TRBJ1-4, with a tentative D call TRBD1 (5 bases). The sample comprised PBMCs or T cells enriched from blood (not recorded which). CDR3 loop: CASSPNGRVTNEKLFF. CDR3 DNA: TGTGCCAGCTCACCGAACGGCAGGGTGACTAATGAAAAACTGTTTTTT.